This T cell receptor beta chain was profiled in a study of blood T cells in healthy people across ages. Together with a sample-barcoded 5' primer, a J-beta primer mix was included in a second PCR lasting about 6 to 11 cycles. MiXCR, run by TCRdb on the 5' RACE reads, gives a single entry per CDR3 protein. There are 600,000 to 900,000 distinct CDR3 sequences in the sample; roughly 26% occur only once, and around 3% lies in the top ten. The CDR3 consists of 15 residues. CDR1 and CDR2 (germline): MDHEN, SYDVKM. Study results and limitations: Nothing was known about donor CMV status, and this possibly confounded expanded clonotype changes.

In the case of this clonotype: No antigen is known for it.

These data were also reused for a study on T cells of mothers and their children. That paper states: A few healthy Caucasian mothers, along with their six children, served as the donors.

The TCR was taken from a boy aged 10-17 years in good health. Specimen: blood. The genes are TRBV28 and TRBJ2-5; 13 nucleotides line up with TRBD2. The J call is in doubt because the DNA end fits TRBJ2-7 better. The CDR3 DNA sequence: TGTGCCAGCATGGGACTAGCGGGACGATACTACGAGCAGTACTTC. This sequence encodes CASMGLAGRYYEQYF.